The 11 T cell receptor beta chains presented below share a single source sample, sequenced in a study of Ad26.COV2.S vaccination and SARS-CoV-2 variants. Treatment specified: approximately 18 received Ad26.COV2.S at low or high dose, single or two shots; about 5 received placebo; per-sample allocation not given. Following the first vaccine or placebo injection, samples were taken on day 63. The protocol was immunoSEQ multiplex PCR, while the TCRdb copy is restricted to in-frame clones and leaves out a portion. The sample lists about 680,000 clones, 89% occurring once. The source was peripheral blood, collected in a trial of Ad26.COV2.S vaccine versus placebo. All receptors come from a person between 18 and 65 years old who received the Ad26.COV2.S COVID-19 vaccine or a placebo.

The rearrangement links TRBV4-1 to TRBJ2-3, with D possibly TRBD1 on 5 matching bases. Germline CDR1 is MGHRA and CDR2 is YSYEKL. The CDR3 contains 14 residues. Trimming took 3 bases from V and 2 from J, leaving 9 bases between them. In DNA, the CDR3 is TGCGCCAGCAGCCAGTTACAGGTCACAGATACGCAGTATTTT. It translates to CASSQLQVTDTQYF.

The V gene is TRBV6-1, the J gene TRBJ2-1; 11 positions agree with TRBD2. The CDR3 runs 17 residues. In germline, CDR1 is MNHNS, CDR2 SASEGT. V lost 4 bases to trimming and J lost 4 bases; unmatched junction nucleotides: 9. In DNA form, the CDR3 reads TGTGCCAGCAGTGGCCCACCTTCTAGCGGGGGGTACAATGAGCAGTTCTTC. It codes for CASSGPPSSGGYNEQFF.

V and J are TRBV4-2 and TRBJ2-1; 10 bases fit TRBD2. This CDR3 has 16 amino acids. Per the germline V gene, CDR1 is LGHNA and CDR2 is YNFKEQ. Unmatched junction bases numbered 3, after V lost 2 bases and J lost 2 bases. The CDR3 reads CASSQSGRGPYNEQFF. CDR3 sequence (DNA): TGTGCCAGCAGCCAAAGCGGGAGGGGACCCTACAATGAGCAGTTCTTC.

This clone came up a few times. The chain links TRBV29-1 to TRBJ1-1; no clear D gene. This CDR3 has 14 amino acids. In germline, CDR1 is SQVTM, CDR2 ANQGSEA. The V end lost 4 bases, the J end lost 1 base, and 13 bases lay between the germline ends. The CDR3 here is CSVGNRQANTEAFF. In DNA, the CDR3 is TGCAGCGTTGGGAACCGGCAGGCGAACACTGAAGCTTTCTTT. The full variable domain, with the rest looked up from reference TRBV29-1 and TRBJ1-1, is SAVISQKPSRDICQRGTSLTIQCQVDSQVTMMFWYRQQPGQSLTLIATANQGSEATYESGFVIDKFPISRPNLTFSTLTVSNMSPEDSSIYLCSVGNRQANTEAFFGQGTRLTVV.

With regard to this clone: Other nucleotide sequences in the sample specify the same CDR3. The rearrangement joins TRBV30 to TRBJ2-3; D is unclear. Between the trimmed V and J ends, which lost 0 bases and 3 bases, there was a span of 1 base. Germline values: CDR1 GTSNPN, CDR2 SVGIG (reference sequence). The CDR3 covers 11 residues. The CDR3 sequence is CAWSVTDTQYF. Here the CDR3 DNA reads TGTGCCTGGAGTGTGACAGATACGCAGTATTTT.

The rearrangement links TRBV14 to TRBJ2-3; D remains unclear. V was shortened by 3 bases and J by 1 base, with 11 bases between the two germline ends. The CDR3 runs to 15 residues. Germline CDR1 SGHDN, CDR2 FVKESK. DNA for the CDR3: TGTGCCAGCAGCCAGACATCCTCACGCACAGATACGCAGTATTTT. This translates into CASSQTSSRTDTQYF.

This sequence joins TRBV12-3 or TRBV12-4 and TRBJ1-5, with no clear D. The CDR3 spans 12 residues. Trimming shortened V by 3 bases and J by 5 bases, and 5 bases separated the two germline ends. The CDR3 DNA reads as TGTGCCAGCAGTTTCCTCGATCAGCCCCAGCATTTT. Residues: CASSFLDQPQHF.

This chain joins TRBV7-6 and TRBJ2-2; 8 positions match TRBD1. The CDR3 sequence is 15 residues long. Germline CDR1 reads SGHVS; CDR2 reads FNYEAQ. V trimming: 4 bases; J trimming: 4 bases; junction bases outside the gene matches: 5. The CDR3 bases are TGTGCCAGCAGCTACATTACAGGGGGCACCGGGGAGCTGTTTTTT. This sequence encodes CASSYITGGTGELFF.

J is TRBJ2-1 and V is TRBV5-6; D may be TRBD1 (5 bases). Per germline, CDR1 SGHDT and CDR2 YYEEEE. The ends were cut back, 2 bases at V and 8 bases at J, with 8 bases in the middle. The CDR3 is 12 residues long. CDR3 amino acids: CASSFQGDEQFF. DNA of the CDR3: TGTGCCAGCAGCTTTCAGGGCGATGAGCAGTTCTTC.

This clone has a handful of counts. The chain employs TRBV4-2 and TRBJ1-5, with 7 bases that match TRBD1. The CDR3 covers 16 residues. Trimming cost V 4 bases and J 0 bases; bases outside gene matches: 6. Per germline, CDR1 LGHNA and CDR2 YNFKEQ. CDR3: CASSPTGVYSNQPQHF. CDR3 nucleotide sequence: TGTGCCAGCAGCCCAACAGGGGTATATAGCAATCAGCCCCAGCATTTT.

This CDR3 reads CATRDTNTEAFF. The CDR3 DNA follows: TGTGCCACACGGGACACGAACACTGAAGCTTTCTTT. This chain connects TRBV6-5 to TRBJ1-1; tentatively, D is TRBD1 (6 bases). Germline V gene data show CDR1 as MNHEY and CDR2 as SVGAGI. V was pared by 10 bases and J by 1 base, with 10 bases between. This CDR3 comprises 12 residues.